The TCR beta chain under discussion was sequenced for a study of blood T cell repertoires in COVID-19 (dated by TCRdb to the early 2020s). With respect to the entire study: Samples covering the acute and convalescent phases of COVID-19 were provided by collaborators in the United States, Italy and Spain. The sample metadata nearly always contained a de-identified subject ID, COVID-19 status, age in years and sex. The samples were drawn from the first 160 participants of the ongoing ImmuneRACE study and from 950 to 1,500 subjects provided by 6 global collaborators. Where HLA class I and class II types were available, the types were taken from metadata supplied by the sample provider, not from assay-based typing. The material from the prospective study consisted of cDNA or gDNA derived from T cells, B-cell-depleted T cells, or PBMCs. Subjects who had been exposed to COVID-19, were actively infected with it, or had recovered from it provided the deeply sampled blood TCRbeta repertoires that made up the dataset. The repertoires were made available in a free public database intended to serve as a resource for research on the immune response to SARS-CoV-2.

One collaborating source in Seattle enrolled patients during active infection and followed them longitudinally through the course of disease. Collaborating institutions collected whole blood in K2EDTA tubes following their own protocols. Collaborator samples were shipped for TCRbeta analysis as frozen whole blood, isolated PBMCs, or DNA extracted from either sample type. Concerning this clone itself: The antigen it recognizes is unknown. Qualities for individual bases were not recorded, and no much larger clone is one base off.

TCRbeta CDR3 regions were amplified from genomic DNA by means of the immunoSEQ Assay, a bias-controlled multiplex PCR. For the original study's pipeline: Within the assay, amplification of reference gene primers was used to estimate how many nucleated cells each sample contained. To quantify the absolute abundance of each unique TCRbeta CDR3 rearrangement, sequence reads were collapsed and filtered. Productive Simpson clonality was computed per sample as the square root of Simpson's diversity index over productive rearrangements. TCRdb mirrors the immuneACCESS table, restricted to in-frame sequences. Some clones are absent from its copies; in checked studies, under half trace to an unresolved V gene, and the reason for the others is unknown. That table supplies the V and J calls and clone size; D and trimming were determined from the DNA. The sample yields about 270,000 clones; approximately 87% were counted once. The ten largest clones add up to about 12% of the sample.

Findings and caveats that apply to the study as a whole: The quantity of clinical and demographic metadata differed by source and by participant and was supplied without curation.

The germline V gene encodes CDR1 MRHNA and CDR2 SNTAGT. From the cysteine through the phenylalanine, the CDR3 covers 14 amino acids. The kept DNA is CDR3 alone, 42 bases in frame from the first base. A distance of 14 bases separates the germline ends of V and J, which lose 2 bases and 7 bases respectively. The sequence is built from TRBV6-4 and TRBJ1-2, with an unclear D gene assignment. Sequenced material: peripheral blood. The receptor's source is a woman under 40 with COVID-19, enrolled during active disease. The nucleotide sequence is given as TGTGCCAGCAGTGACGCGAGGGATCCTTCTGGCTACACCTTC. Its translation is CASSDARDPSGYTF.